This T cell receptor beta chain was retrieved from a study of shared clonotypes between healthy human individuals. About this clone: Its antigen is not identified.

The method was immunoSEQ multiplex PCR; TCRdb's version includes in-frame clones alone and lacks a portion of them. In the table there are around 2,000,000 clones, 85% to 95% of which are singletons. The study, taken as a whole, reports: Generation probability values for non-shared clonotypes were lower than those for clonotypes shared by all four donors.

Naivety among CD8 cells was defined by CD45RO negativity and positive CCR7 selection, thereby excluding terminally differentiated effector memory CD45RA+ cells. CDR1 is ENHRY, CDR2 SYGVKD, per germline. The CDR3 runs to 16 residues. Trimming took 0 bases from V and 3 from J, leaving 14 bases between them. This TCR came from a man aged 18 to 30 in good health. Some clones in this sample may be carry-over from other donors' samples. The specimen was naive CD8+ T cells from PBMCs. The chain links TRBV10-3 to TRBJ2-5; TRBD2 is a possible D gene (5 bases). The CDR3 here is CAISESGIAMEETQYF. The CDR3 nucleotides are TGTGCCATCAGTGAGTCGGGGATAGCGATGGAAGAGACCCAGTACTTC.